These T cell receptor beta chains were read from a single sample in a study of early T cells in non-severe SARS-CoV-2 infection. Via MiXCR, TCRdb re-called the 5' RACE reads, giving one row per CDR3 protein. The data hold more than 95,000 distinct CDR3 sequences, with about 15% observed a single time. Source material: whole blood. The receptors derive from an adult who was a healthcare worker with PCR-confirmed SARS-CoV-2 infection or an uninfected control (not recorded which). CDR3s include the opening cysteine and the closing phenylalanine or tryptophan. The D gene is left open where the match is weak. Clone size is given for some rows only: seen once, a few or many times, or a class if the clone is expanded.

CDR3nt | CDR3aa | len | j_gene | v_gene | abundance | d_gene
TGTGCCAGCAGTTTGGACTCCCACGGGGAAGCTTTCTTT | CASSLDSHGEAFF | 13 | TRBJ1-1 | TRBV27 | NA | NA
TGTGCCAGCAGTTTACAGGGACTTAGATCCTACAATGAGCAGTTCTTC | CASSLQGLRSYNEQFF | 16 | TRBJ2-1 | TRBV28 | few | NA
TGTGCCAGCAGCTTCGTAGGACTAGCGGACTACAATGAGCAGTTCTTC | CASSFVGLADYNEQFF | 16 | TRBJ2-1 | TRBV13 | NA | TRBD2
TGTGCCAGCAGCGTGGCTAGCGGGAGTGGGGGCGGGGATACGCAGTATTTT | CASSVASGSGGGDTQYF | 17 | TRBJ2-3 | TRBV9 | few | TRBD2
TGCGCCAGCAGCCCTGGGGGATCGGACATTCAGTACTTC | CASSPGGSDIQYF | 13 | TRBJ2-4 | TRBV5-1 | NA | NA
TGCAGCGTTAAATTTGCTATCGGGGCAAGCCAGAACACTGAAGCTTTCTTT | CSVKFAIGASQNTEAFF | 17 | TRBJ1-1 | TRBV29-1 | few | NA
TGCAGCGACAGGGGGAAGAGCTATGGCTACACCTTC | CSDRGKSYGYTF | 12 | TRBJ1-2 | TRBV29-1 | few | TRBD1
TGTGCCAGCAGTCAAAGGACACGGACAAACATTCAGTACTTC | CASSQRTRTNIQYF | 14 | TRBJ2-4 | TRBV11-2 | NA | NA
TGCAGTGCGCCGGGAACCACTGGAGAGCAGTACTTC | CSAPGTTGEQYF | 12 | TRBJ2-7 | TRBV20-1 | NA | NA
TGTGCCAGCAGCCAAGATTCCCGAGGCGGGCAGCCCCAGCATTTT | CASSQDSRGGQPQHF | 15 | TRBJ1-5 | TRBV3-1 | few | NA
TGTGCCAGCAGTGAATTTTACCAGGCGGAAGATACGCAGTATTTT | CASSEFYQAEDTQYF | 15 | TRBJ2-3 | TRBV2 | many | NA